The entry that follows covers one T cell receptor beta chain sequence. Each CDR3 protein is one row after TCRdb ran MiXCR on the 5' RACE reads. This sample carries about 190,000 distinct CDR3 sequences, 15% to 20% of them seen once, and the ten largest clones take 35% to 50%. This specimen belongs to a study of identical twins. Germline CDR1 and CDR2: LGHDT and YNNKEL (reference sequence). The CDR3 extends over 14 amino acids. Trimming cost V 0 bases and J 8 bases, with 13 bases left between them. A further study also used this sample, focusing on T cells expressing NK-cell markers. That source reports: It was still unclear whether expanded NKG2C+ T cell clones were HCMV specific.

The sequence came from a woman aged 18-29 years in good health. The sample comprised CD8+ T cells sorted from blood. This chain uses TRBV3-1 with TRBJ1-2; a possible D gene is TRBD1 (5 bases). The CDR3 bases are TGTGCCAGCAGCCAAGAGCGGCAGGGTGGAGGCTACACCTTC. It specifies CASSQERQGGGYTF.